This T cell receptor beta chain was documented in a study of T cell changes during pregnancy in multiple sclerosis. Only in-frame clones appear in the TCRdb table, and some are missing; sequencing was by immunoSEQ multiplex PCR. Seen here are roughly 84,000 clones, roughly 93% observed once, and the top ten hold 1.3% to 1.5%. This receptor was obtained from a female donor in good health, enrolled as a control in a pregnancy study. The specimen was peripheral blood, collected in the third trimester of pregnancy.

The CDR3 nucleotides read TGTGCCAGCAAGACGTGGACAGGGGTTTATGGCTACACCTTC. Translated: CASKTWTGVYGYTF. The rearrangement uses TRBV6-5 and TRBJ1-2; 9 positions match TRBD1. V was clipped by 7 bases and J by 5 bases; unmatched bases: 8. There are 14 residues in the CDR3. Germline values: CDR1 MNHEY, CDR2 SVGAGI.